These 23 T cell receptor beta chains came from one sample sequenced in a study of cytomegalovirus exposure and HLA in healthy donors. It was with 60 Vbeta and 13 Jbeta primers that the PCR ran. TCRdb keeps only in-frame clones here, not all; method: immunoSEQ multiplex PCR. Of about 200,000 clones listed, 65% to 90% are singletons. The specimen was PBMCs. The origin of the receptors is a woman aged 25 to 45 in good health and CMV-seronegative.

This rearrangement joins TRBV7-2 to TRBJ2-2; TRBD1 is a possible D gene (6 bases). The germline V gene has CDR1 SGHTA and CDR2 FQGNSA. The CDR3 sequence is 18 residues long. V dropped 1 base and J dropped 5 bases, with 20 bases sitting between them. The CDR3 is CASSLEMVVQGVTGELFF. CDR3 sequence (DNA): TGTGCCAGCAGCTTAGAAATGGTTGTACAGGGAGTGACCGGGGAGCTGTTTTTT. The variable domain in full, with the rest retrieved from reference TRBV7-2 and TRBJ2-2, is GAGVSQSPSNKVTEKGKDVELRCDPISGHTALYWYRQSLGQGLEFLIYFQGNSAPDKSGLPSDRFSAERTGGSVSTLTIQRTQQEDSAVYLCASSLEMVVQGVTGELFFGEGSRLTVL.

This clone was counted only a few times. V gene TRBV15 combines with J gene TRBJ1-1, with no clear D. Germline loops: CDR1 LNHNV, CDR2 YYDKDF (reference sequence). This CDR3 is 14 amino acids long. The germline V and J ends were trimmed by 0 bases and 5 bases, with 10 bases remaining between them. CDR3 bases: TGTGCCACCAGCAGAGATAGAGGGAGTACTGAAGCTTTCTTT. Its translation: CATSRDRGSTEAFF.

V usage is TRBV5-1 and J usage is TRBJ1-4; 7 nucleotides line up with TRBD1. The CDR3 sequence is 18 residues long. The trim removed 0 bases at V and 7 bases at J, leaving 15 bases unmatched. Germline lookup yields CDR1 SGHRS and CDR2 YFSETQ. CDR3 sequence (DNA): TGCGCCAGCAGCTTGGCCCCGCTCTCGACAGGGTCGGGTGAAAAACTGTTTTTT. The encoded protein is CASSLAPLSTGSGEKLFF.

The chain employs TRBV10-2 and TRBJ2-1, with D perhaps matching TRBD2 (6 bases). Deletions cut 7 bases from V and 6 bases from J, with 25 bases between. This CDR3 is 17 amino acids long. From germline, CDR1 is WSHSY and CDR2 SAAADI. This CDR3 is CASMFAREWGEGNEQFF. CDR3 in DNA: TGCGCCAGCATGTTCGCTCGGGAGTGGGGTGAGGGCAATGAGCAGTTCTTC.

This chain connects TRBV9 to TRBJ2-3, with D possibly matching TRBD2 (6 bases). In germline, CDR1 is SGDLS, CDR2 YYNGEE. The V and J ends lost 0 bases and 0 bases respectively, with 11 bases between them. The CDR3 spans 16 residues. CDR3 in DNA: TGTGCCAGCAGCGTAGCAGTCGGGAGAAGCACAGATACGCAGTATTTT. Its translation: CASSVAVGRSTDTQYF.

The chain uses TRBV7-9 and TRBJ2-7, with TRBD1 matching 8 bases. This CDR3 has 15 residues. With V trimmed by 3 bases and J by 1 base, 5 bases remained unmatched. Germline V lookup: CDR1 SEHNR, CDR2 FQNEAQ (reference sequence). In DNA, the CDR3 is TGTGCCAGCAGCTTTCCACAGGGGGTATCCTACGAGCAGTACTTC. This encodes CASSFPQGVSYEQYF.

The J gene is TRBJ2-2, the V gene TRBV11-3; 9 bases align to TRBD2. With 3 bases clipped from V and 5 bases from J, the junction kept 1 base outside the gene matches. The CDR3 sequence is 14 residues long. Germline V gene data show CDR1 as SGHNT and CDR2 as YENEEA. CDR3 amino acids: CASSLGLATGELFF. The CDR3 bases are TGTGCCAGCAGCTTGGGACTAGCTACCGGGGAGCTGTTTTTT.

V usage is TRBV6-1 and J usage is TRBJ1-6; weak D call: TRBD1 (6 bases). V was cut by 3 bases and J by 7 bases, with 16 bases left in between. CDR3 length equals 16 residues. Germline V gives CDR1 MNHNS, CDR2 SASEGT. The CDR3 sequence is CASSDTGSVNNSPLHF. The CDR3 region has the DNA TGTGCCAGCAGTGACACAGGGAGTGTAAACAATTCACCCCTCCACTTT.

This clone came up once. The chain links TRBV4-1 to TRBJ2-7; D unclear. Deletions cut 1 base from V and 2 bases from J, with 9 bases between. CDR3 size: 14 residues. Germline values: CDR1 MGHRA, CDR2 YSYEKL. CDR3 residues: CASSQGAATYEQYF. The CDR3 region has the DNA TGCGCCAGCAGCCAAGGGGCCGCTACCTACGAGCAGTACTTC.

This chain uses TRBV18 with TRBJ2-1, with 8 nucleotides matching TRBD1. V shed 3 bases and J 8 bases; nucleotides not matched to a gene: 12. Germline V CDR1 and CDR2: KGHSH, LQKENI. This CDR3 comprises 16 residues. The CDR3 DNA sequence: TGTGCCAGCTCACCTCAGGACAGGGTAGGGGGTGATGAGCAGTTCTTC. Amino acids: CASSPQDRVGGDEQFF.

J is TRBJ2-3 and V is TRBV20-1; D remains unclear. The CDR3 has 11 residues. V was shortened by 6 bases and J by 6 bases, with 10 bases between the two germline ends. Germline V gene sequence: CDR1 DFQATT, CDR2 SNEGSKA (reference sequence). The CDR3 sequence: CSAETTDTQYF. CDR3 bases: TGCAGTGCCGAAACTACGGATACGCAGTATTTT.

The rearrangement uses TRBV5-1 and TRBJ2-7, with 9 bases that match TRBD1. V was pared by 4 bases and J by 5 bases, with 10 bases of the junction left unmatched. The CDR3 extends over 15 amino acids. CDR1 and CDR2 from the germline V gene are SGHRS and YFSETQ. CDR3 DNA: TGCGCCAGCAGCCCAAGACAGGGGGTCTTCGACGAGCAGTACTTC. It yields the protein CASSPRQGVFDEQYF.

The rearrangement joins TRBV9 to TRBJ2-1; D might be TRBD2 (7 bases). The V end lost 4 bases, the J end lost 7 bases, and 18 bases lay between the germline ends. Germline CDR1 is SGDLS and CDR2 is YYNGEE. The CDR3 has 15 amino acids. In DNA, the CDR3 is TGTGCCAGCAGCCCATGGGGGGGGGCCCAAAATGAGCAGTTCTTC. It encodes CASSPWGGAQNEQFF.

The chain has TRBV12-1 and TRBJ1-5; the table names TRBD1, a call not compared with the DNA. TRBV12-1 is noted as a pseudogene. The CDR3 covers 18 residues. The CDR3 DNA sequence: TGTGCCAGCAGCCATTACCCAGGAGAGGGGGAAGGAAATCAGCCCCAGCATTTT. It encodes CASSHYPGEGEGNQPQHF.

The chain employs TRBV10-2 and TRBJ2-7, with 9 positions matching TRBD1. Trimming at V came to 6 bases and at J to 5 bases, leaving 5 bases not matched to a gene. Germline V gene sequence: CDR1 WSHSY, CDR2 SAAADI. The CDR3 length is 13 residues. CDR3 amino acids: CASRPGQGHEQYF. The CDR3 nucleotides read TGCGCCAGCAGACCGGGACAGGGCCACGAGCAGTACTTC.

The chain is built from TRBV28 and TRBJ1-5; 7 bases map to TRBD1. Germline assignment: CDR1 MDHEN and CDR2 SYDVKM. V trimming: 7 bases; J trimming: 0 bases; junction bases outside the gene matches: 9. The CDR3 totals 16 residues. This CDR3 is CASTHRQGFSNQPQHF. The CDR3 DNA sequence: TGTGCCAGCACCCACCGACAGGGTTTTAGCAATCAGCCCCAGCATTTT.

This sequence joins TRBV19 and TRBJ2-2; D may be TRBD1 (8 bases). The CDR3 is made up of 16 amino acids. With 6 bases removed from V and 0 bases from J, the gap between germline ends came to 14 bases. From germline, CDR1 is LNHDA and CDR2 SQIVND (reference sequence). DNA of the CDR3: TGTGCCAGTAGCCAACAGGGGGGGACGAACACCGGGGAGCTGTTTTTT. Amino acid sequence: CASSQQGGTNTGELFF.

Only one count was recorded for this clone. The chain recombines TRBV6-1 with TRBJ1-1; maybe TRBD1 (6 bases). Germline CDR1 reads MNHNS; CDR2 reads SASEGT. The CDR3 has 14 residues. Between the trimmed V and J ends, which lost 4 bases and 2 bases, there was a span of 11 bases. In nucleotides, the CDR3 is TGTGCCAGCAGTGCAAAACAGGGTAACACTGAAGCTTTCTTT. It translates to CASSAKQGNTEAFF.

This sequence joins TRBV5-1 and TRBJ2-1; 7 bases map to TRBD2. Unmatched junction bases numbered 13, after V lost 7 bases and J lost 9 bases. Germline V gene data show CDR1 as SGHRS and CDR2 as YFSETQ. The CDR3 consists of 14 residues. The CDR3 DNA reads TGCGCCAGCTCCCCCCCGGGGGGACCGGGTGAGCAGTTCTTC. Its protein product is CASSPPGGPGEQFF.

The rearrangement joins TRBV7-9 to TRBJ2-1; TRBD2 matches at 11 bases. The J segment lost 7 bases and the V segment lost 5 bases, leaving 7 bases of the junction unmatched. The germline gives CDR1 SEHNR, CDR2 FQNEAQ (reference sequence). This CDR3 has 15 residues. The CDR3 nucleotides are TGTGCCAGCAGCAGTAGCGGGAGGGCCGGGAATGAGCAGTTCTTC. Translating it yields CASSSSGRAGNEQFF. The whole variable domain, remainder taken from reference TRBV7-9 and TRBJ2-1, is DTGVSQNPRHKITKRGQNVTFRCDPISEHNRLYWYRQTLGQGPEFLTYFQNEAQLEKSRLLSDRFSAERPKGSFSTLEIQRTEQGDSAMYLCASSSSGRAGNEQFFGPGTRLTVL.

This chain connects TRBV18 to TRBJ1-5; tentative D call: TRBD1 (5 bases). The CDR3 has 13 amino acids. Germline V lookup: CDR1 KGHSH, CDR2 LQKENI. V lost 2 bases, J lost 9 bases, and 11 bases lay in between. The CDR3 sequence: CASSPGAGRPQHF. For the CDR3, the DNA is TGTGCCAGCTCACCAGGGGCAGGGCGGCCCCAGCATTTT.

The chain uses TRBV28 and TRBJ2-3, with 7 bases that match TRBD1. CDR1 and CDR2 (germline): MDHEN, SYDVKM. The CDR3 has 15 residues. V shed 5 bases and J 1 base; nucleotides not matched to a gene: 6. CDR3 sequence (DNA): TGTGCCAGCAGTCTTAGACAGGGACGCACAGATACGCAGTATTTT. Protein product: CASSLRQGRTDTQYF.

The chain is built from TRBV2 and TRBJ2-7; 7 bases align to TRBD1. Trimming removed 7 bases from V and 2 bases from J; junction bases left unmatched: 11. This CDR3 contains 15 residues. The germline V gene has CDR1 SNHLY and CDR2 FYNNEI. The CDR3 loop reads CASTQSLDRAYEQYF. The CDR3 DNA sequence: TGTGCCAGCACCCAATCTTTAGACAGGGCCTACGAGCAGTACTTC.